This TCR beta chain was sequenced for a study of blood T cell repertoires in COVID-19. Sequencing used immunoSEQ multiplex PCR; TCRdb keeps in-frame clones, though not all of them. The table lists 85,000 to 95,000 clones, 89% of them singletons. The length of the CDR3 is 16 residues. Germline CDR1 reads LNHNV; CDR2 reads YYDKDF (reference sequence). V lost 0 bases, J lost 5 bases, and 7 bases stayed unmatched. The sequenced sample consisted of peripheral blood. This clonotype originated in a woman older than 75 with active COVID-19. The rearrangement uses TRBV15 and TRBJ2-7, with 10 bases that match TRBD1. Here the CDR3 reads CATSRDGDRGLHEQYF. The CDR3 DNA follows: TGTGCCACCAGCAGAGATGGGGACAGGGGACTCCACGAGCAGTACTTC.